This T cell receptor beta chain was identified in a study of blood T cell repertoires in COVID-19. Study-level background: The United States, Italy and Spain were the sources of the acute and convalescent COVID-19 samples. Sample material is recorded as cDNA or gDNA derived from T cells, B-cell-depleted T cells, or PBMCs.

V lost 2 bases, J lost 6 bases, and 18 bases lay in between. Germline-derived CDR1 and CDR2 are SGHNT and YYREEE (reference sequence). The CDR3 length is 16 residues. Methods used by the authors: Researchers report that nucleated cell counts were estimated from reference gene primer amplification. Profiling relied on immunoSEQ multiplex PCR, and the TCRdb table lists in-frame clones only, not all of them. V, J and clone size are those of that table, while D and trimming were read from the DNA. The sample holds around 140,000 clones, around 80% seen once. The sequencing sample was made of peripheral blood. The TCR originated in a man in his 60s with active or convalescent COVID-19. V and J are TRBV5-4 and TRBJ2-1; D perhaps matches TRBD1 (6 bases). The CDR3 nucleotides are TGTGCCAGCAGCTTTCCCCCCCAGGGGAGCTCCAATGAGCAGTTCTTC. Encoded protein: CASSFPPQGSSNEQFF.